The present entry profiles one TCR beta chain with its context. These data come from a study of T cells in Graves' hyperthyroidism and ophthalmopathy. CDR1 and CDR2 (germline): SGHTA, FQGTGA. The CDR3 totals 15 residues. The V gene lost 4 bases and the J gene lost 3 bases, with 16 bases spanning the gap. The cohort's ophthalmopathy patients, a group with duration under 3 months, had a Clinical Activity Score of at least 3 and a NOSPECS grade of at least 4. From RNA transcripts, TCR beta CDR3 regions were amplified. TCR CDR3 regions were first amplified by RT-PCR with HTBI primers. Via MiXCR, TCRdb re-called the multiplex PCR reads, giving one row per CDR3 protein. The data hold about half a million distinct CDR3 sequences, with 15% to 20% observed a single time.

The specimen sequenced was blood. V usage is TRBV7-3 and J usage is TRBJ2-7; D unresolved. The clonotype originates from a middle-aged man with Graves' ophthalmopathy. CDR3: CASSSRRVLFYEQYF. The CDR3, as DNA: TGTGCCAGCAGCTCGAGACGGGTTCTTTTCTACGAGCAGTACTTC.